The TCR beta chain under discussion was sequenced for a study of cytomegalovirus exposure and HLA in healthy donors. Study context: The Caucasian-associated ancestry cluster held more than 80% of 300 to 500 genotyped donors.

This CDR3 is built from 13 residues. The V gene's germline CDR1 is SGHTA and CDR2 FQGNSA. V was clipped by 5 bases and J by 0 bases, with 5 bases between them. Study conclusions and caveats: In a later analysis, parvovirus B19, influenza, CMV and Epstein-Barr virus appeared linked to several top co-occurrence clusters. Evidence from a later analysis indicated that most CMV-associated TCR beta chains looked HLA-restricted.

On this clone: No antigen is known for it.

The study sampled nominally healthy donors, though unrecorded immune exposures were likely. The PCR employed 60 Vbeta primers together with 13 Jbeta primers. Assay used: immunoSEQ multiplex PCR; TCRdb lists only in-frame clones, some missing. Of hundreds of thousands of clones in the sample, over 70% were seen once. This TCR was recovered from a boy aged 2 to 9 in good health and CMV-seronegative. The chain employs TRBV7-2 and TRBJ2-1, with D hard to call. The sample comprised PBMCs. This CDR3 reads CASSPRSYNEQFF. DNA of the CDR3: TGTGCCAGCAGCCCCCGCTCCTACAATGAGCAGTTCTTC.